These 20 T cell receptor beta chains originate from one sample sequenced in a study of CD8+ T cells in alopecia areata. Isolated RNA was reverse transcribed into cDNA used as the sequencing template. Repertoires were generated with immunoSEQ multiplex PCR, while TCRdb's copy carries only in-frame clones and drops some. Of 200,000 to 250,000 clones in the sample, approximately 60% were seen once. The sequenced sample consisted of CD8+ T cells sorted from blood. All receptors derive from a human donor in good health.

This chain links TRBV29-1 with TRBJ1-1; possible D gene TRBD1, 5 bases. V was shortened by 4 bases and J by 4 bases, with 13 bases between the two germline ends. This CDR3 has 13 amino acids. Germline loops: CDR1 SQVTM, CDR2 ANQGSEA. The chain's CDR3 is CSVVRGVGTEAFF. As DNA, the CDR3 is TGCAGCGTTGTGCGGGGGGTAGGCACTGAAGCTTTCTTT. Full variable domain (remainder filled in from reference TRBV29-1 and TRBJ1-1): SAVISQKPSRDICQRGTSLTIQCQVDSQVTMMFWYRQQPGQSLTLIATANQGSEATYESGFVIDKFPISRPNLTFSTLTVSNMSPEDSSIYLCSVVRGVGTEAFFGQGTRLTVV.

The chain combines TRBV4-1 with TRBJ2-7; D possibly matches TRBD1 or TRBD2 (5 bases each). The germline V gene has CDR1 MGHRA and CDR2 YSYEKL. Trimming removed 6 bases from V and 1 base from J, with 16 bases in between. CDR3 length: 15 amino acids. This CDR3 is CASSTGEGASYEQYF. DNA for the CDR3: TGCGCCAGCAGTACCGGGGAAGGGGCATCCTACGAGCAGTACTTC.

This chain uses TRBV5-8 with TRBJ1-6; unclear D gene. This CDR3 is built from 13 residues. CDR1 is SGHTS, CDR2 YDEGEE, per germline. Deletions cut 2 bases from V and 9 bases from J, with 9 bases between. CDR3 amino acids: CASSFDPRSPLHF. CDR3 nucleotide sequence: TGTGCCAGCAGCTTTGACCCCCGTTCACCCCTCCACTTT. The full variable domain, rest sourced from reference TRBV5-8 and TRBJ1-6, is EAGVTQSPTHLIKTRGQQATLRCSPISGHTSVYWYQQALGLGLQFLLWYDEGEERNRGNFPPRFSGRQFPNYSSELNVNALELEDSALYLCASSFDPRSPLHFGNGTRLTVT.

V and J are TRBV2 and TRBJ2-7; TRBD2 might be the D (5 bases). The germline V gene has CDR1 SNHLY and CDR2 FYNNEI. V was trimmed by 1 base and J by 3 bases, leaving 13 bases between them. The CDR3 contains 15 residues. CDR3 bases: TGTGCCAGCAGTGAAGGGACGGTCGGGGACTACGAGCAGTACTTC. Translating gives CASSEGTVGDYEQYF.

The chain recombines TRBV29-1 with TRBJ1-2; D remains ambiguous. The germline V and J ends were trimmed by 0 bases and 1 base, with 6 bases remaining between them. Germline V gene data show CDR1 as SQVTM and CDR2 as ANQGSEA. The CDR3 length is 13 residues. The CDR3 DNA sequence: TGCAGCGTTGAAGACGGGCTTAACTATGGCTACACCTTC. It is translated as CSVEDGLNYGYTF.

The V and J genes are TRBV5-1 and TRBJ2-5; TRBD2 matches 16 bases. CDR3 length: 18 residues. Germline loops: CDR1 SGHRS, CDR2 YFSETQ. The J segment lost 1 base and the V segment lost 0 bases, leaving 3 bases of the junction unmatched. The CDR3 nucleotides are TGCGCCAGCAGCTTGGAGGGGACTAGCGGGGGGGCCCAAGAGACCCAGTACTTC. Translated: CASSLEGTSGGAQETQYF.

This clone was detected only once. This chain joins TRBV30 and TRBJ1-1; D is undetermined. V gave up 3 bases and J gave up 7 bases, with 12 bases separating them. The CDR3 extends over 12 amino acids. Germline CDR1 and CDR2: GTSNPN and SVGIG (reference sequence). The CDR3 region is CAWRNRALEAFF. CDR3 DNA sequence: TGTGCCTGGAGGAACCGGGCTCTTGAAGCTTTCTTT.

The chain combines TRBV4-1 with TRBJ2-5, with 7 bases lining up with TRBD2. V dropped 2 bases and J dropped 5; count of bases not matched to a gene: 14. Germline V lookup: CDR1 MGHRA, CDR2 YSYEKL. The length of the CDR3 is 17 residues. The CDR3, as DNA: TGCGCCAGCAGCCAAAATCTCGAAACCGGGAGGAGGGAGACCCAGTACTTC. Its protein is CASSQNLETGRRETQYF.

This clone was picked up a small number of times. The J gene is TRBJ2-3, the V gene TRBV2, with D perhaps matching TRBD1 or TRBD2 (6 bases each). Germline V gene lookup returns CDR1 SNHLY and CDR2 FYNNEI. The ends were cut back, 8 bases at V and 2 bases at J, with 14 bases in the middle. The CDR3 is 14 residues long. In DNA, the CDR3 is TGTGCCAGCCACCGGTCGGGGGCCACAGATACGCAGTATTTT. It is translated as CASHRSGATDTQYF.

This rearrangement joins TRBV30 to TRBJ2-4, with D possibly matching TRBD2 (6 bases). Germline V lookup: CDR1 GTSNPN, CDR2 SVGIG (reference sequence). This CDR3 comprises 14 residues. V gave up 1 base and J gave up 0 bases, with 7 bases separating them. The CDR3 region is CAWSEGLAKNIQYF. CDR3 nucleotide sequence: TGTGCCTGGAGTGAGGGACTAGCCAAAAACATTCAGTACTTC. The complete variable domain, with remaining parts taken from reference TRBV30 and TRBJ2-4, reads SQTIHQWPATLVQPVGSPLSLECTVEGTSNPNLYWYRQAAGRGLQLLFYSVGIGQISSEVPQNLSASRPQDRQFILSSKKLLLSDSGFYLCAWSEGLAKNIQYFGAGTRLSVL.

The sample holds one count of this clone. The chain employs TRBV5-6 and TRBJ2-5, with D perhaps matching TRBD1 (5 bases). There are 16 residues in the CDR3. Germline V CDR1 and CDR2: SGHDT, YYEEEE. V gave up 4 bases and J gave up 0 bases, with 16 bases separating them. In DNA form, the CDR3 reads TGTGCCAGCAGCCTATGGGGCAGGGCGTACCAAGAGACCCAGTACTTC. It is translated as CASSLWGRAYQETQYF.

This clone turned up a few times. The rearrangement joins TRBV7-3 to TRBJ1-1; D perhaps matches TRBD1 (5 bases). The V gene lost 5 bases and the J gene lost 2 bases, with 9 bases spanning the gap. Germline values: CDR1 SGHTA, CDR2 FQGTGA. This CDR3 comprises 13 residues. In DNA form, the CDR3 reads TGTGCCAGCAGCCGGGGGGGAAACACTGAAGCTTTCTTT. Translated, it gives CASSRGGNTEAFF.

The chain combines TRBV4-1 with TRBJ2-7; weak D call: TRBD1 (5 bases). The CDR3 runs 15 residues. V was clipped by 1 base and J by 3 bases, with 13 bases between them. CDR1 and CDR2 from the germline V gene are MGHRA and YSYEKL. The DNA of the CDR3 is TGCGCCAGCAGCCAAGCCCCTGGGGCAAACTACGAGCAGTACTTC. Translation gives CASSQAPGANYEQYF.

Concerning this clone itself: This likely comes from a read error, as the CDR3 has no conserved phenylalanine or tryptophan at its end. The chain uses TRBV29-1 and TRBJ1-1; D uncertain. The CDR3 has 13 amino acids. V lost 3 bases, J lost 1 base, and 9 bases lay in between. The germline gives CDR1 SQVTM, CDR2 ANQGSEA. The CDR3, as DNA: TGCAGCGTTGATAACAGACCGAACACTGAAGCTTTCCTT. Encoded protein: CSVDNRPNTEAFL.

V and J are TRBV5-6 and TRBJ2-1, with a possible D match to TRBD2 (6 bases). From germline, CDR1 is SGHDT and CDR2 YYEEEE. The CDR3 has 15 residues. The V end lost 0 bases, the J end lost 6 bases, and 13 bases lay between the germline ends. CDR3 coding DNA: TGTGCCAGCAGCTTGGAGGGACTTCTCTCCAATGAGCAGTTCTTC. Protein product: CASSLEGLLSNEQFF.

The chain uses TRBV4-1 and TRBJ2-1; 8 positions agree with TRBD1. The J segment lost 0 bases and the V segment lost 3 bases, leaving 4 bases of the junction unmatched. Per the germline V gene, CDR1 is MGHRA and CDR2 is YSYEKL. This CDR3 comprises 16 residues. The CDR3 DNA reads as TGCGCCAGCAGCCACGGCAGGGGGCTCTCCTACAATGAGCAGTTCTTC. Protein product: CASSHGRGLSYNEQFF.

This clone was picked up a small number of times. CDR3 nucleotide sequence: TGTGCCTGGAGTGTAGGTCCTATGCAAGAGACCCAGTACTTC. This gives the protein CAWSVGPMQETQYF. The chain combines TRBV30 with TRBJ2-5; D remains ambiguous. The CDR3 contains 14 residues. Germline CDR1 and CDR2: GTSNPN and SVGIG (reference sequence). The V gene lost 0 bases and the J gene lost 2 bases, with 10 bases spanning the gap.

This clone has only a few counts. This chain links TRBV7-9 with TRBJ2-1, with 10 bases identical to TRBD2. CDR3 size: 16 residues. With V trimmed by 6 bases and J by 2 bases, 7 bases remained unmatched. Per germline, CDR1 SEHNR and CDR2 FQNEAQ (reference sequence). As DNA, the CDR3 is TGTGCCAGCAGTCGACTAACTAGCGGGGCCTACAATGAGCAGTTCTTC. This gives the protein CASSRLTSGAYNEQFF.

Details on this clone: This likely comes from a read error, as the CDR3 has no conserved phenylalanine or tryptophan at its end. No DNA is shown, since the ends of the CDR3 on it are uncertain; the CDR3 is the one TCRdb lists. The rearrangement joins TRBV6-1 to TRBJ1-2. Ends included, the CDR3 has 10 residues. The germline V gene encodes CDR1 MNHNS and CDR2 SASEGT. CDR3 amino acids: CASSDSGHGA.

This clone was observed a handful of times. This chain uses TRBV4-1 with TRBJ2-3, with 11 positions matching TRBD2. This CDR3 contains 15 residues. The V gene's germline CDR1 is MGHRA and CDR2 YSYEKL. V dropped 6 bases and J dropped 3; count of bases not matched to a gene: 5. Here the CDR3 reads CASSIAGGLTDTQYF. CDR3 nucleotide sequence: TGCGCCAGCAGTATAGCGGGGGGGCTGACAGATACGCAGTATTTT.